The 3 T cell receptor beta chains in this list originate from one sample, sequenced in a study of cytomegalovirus exposure and HLA in healthy donors. The protocol was immunoSEQ multiplex PCR, while the TCRdb copy is restricted to in-frame clones and leaves out a portion. The data show over 150,000 clones, roughly 80% seen once. Source material: PBMCs. The source of these receptors is a woman in her late teens or twenties in good health and CMV-seropositive.

Only one count was recorded for this clone. The chain employs TRBV9 and TRBJ1-6, with 9 bases identical to TRBD1. Germline-derived CDR1 and CDR2 are SGDLS and YYNGEE. After removal of 3 bases from V and 6 bases from J, the junction contained 4 bases not matched to a gene. The CDR3 totals 15 residues. The CDR3 here is CASSGETGGNSPLHF. The CDR3 bases are TGTGCCAGCAGCGGGGAGACAGGGGGTAATTCACCCCTCCACTTT.

This sequence joins TRBV18 and TRBJ1-2; TRBD1 might be the D (5 bases). Trimming took off 2 bases at V and 8 bases at J, with 12 bases between the two ends. The CDR3 spans 13 residues. Germline V gene data show CDR1 as KGHSH and CDR2 as LQKENI. The CDR3 reads CASSPWAGKGYTF. The CDR3 bases are TGTGCCAGCTCACCATGGGCAGGGAAGGGCTACACCTTC.

This chain connects TRBV18 to TRBJ1-1, with 7 nucleotides matching TRBD1. Trimming removed 4 bases from V and 5 bases from J; junction bases left unmatched: 7. Germline V gene lookup returns CDR1 KGHSH and CDR2 LQKENI. The CDR3 runs 14 residues. The CDR3 spells CASSLGRGRTEAFF. DNA of the CDR3: TGTGCCAGCTCACTAGGAAGGGGGCGAACTGAAGCTTTCTTT.